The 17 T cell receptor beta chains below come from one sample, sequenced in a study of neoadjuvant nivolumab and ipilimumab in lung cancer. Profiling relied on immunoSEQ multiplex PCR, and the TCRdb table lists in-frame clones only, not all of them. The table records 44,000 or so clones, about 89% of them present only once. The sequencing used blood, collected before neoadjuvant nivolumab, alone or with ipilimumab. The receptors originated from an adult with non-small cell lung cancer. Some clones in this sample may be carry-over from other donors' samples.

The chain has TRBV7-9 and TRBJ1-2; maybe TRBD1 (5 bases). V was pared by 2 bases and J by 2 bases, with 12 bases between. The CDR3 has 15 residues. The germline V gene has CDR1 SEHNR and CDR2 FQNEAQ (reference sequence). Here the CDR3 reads CASSLSNDRNYGYTF. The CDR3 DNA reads TGTGCCAGCAGCTTAAGTAATGACAGAAACTATGGCTACACCTTC.

The CDR3 region is CASSIPGNTEAFF. The CDR3 nucleotides read TGTGCCAGTAGTATACCGGGCAACACTGAAGCTTTCTTT. This rearrangement joins TRBV19 to TRBJ1-1; D gene ambiguous. The CDR3 is 13 amino acids. V was pared by 2 bases and J by 2 bases, with 6 bases between. Germline-derived CDR1 and CDR2 are LNHDA and SQIVND (reference sequence).

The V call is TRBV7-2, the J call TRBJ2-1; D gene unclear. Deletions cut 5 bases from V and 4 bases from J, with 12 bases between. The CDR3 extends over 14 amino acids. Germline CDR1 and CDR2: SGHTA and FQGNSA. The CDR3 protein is CASSTRLLYNEQFF. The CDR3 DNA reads TGTGCCAGCAGCACCCGACTGCTGTACAATGAGCAGTTCTTC.

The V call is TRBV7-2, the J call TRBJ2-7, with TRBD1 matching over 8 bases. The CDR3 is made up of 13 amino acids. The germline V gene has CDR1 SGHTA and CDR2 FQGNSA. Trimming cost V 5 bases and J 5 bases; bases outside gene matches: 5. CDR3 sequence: CASSPDRGHEQYF. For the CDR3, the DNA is TGTGCCAGCAGCCCCGACAGGGGCCACGAGCAGTACTTC.

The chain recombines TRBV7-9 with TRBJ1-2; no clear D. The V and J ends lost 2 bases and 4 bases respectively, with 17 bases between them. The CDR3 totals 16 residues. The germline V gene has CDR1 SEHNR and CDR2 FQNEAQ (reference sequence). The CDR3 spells CASSLSASTPSYGYTF. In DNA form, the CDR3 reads TGTGCCAGCAGCTTATCGGCTTCCACGCCCTCCTATGGCTACACCTTC.

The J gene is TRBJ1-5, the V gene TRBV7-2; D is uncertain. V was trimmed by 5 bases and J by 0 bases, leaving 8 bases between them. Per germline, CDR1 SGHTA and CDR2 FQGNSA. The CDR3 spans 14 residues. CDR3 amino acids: CASSIQSSNQPQHF. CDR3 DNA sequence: TGTGCCAGCAGCATCCAGTCTAGCAATCAGCCCCAGCATTTT.

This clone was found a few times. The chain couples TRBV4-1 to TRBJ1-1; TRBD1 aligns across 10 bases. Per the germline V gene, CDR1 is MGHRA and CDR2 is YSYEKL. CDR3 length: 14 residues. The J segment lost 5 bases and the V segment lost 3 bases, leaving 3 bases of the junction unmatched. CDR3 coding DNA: TGCGCCAGCAGCCAGGGACAGGGGAAAACTGAAGCTTTCTTT. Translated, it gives CASSQGQGKTEAFF.

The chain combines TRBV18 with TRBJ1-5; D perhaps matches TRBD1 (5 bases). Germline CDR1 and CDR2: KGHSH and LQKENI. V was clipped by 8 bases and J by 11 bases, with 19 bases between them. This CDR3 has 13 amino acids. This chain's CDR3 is CASAPLGEMSQHF. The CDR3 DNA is TGTGCCAGCGCTCCATTAGGGGAGATGTCCCAGCATTTT.

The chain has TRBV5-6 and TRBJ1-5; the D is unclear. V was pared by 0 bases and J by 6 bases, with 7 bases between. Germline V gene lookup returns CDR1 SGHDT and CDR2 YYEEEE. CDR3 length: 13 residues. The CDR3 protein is CASSLGSGQPQHF. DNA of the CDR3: TGTGCCAGCAGCTTGGGGTCGGGTCAGCCCCAGCATTTT.

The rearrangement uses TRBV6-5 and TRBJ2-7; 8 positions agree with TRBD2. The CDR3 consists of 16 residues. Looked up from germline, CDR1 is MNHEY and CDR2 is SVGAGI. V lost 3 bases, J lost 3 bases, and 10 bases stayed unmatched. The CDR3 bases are TGTGCCAGCAGTTATTCCGCGGGGGGCCCCCTCTACGAGCAGTACTTC. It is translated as CASSYSAGGPLYEQYF.

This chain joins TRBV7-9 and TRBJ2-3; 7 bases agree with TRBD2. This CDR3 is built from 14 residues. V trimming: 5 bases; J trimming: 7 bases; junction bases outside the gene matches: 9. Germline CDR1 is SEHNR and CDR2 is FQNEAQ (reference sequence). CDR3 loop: CASSPTAGVHTQYF. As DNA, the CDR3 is TGTGCCAGCAGCCCCACGGCGGGAGTTCATACGCAGTATTTT. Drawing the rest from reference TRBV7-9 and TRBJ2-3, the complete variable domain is DTGVSQNPRHKITKRGQNVTFRCDPISEHNRLYWYRQTLGQGPEFLTYFQNEAQLEKSRLLSDRFSAERPKGSFSTLEIQRTEQGDSAMYLCASSPTAGVHTQYFGPGTRLTVL.

CDR3 sequence reads: CASSVRPGQETQYF. Here the CDR3 DNA reads TGTGCCAGCAGCGTTAGACCCGGGCAAGAGACCCAGTACTTC. J is TRBJ2-5 and V is TRBV11-2; no firm D call. V lost 5 bases and J 2 bases, leaving 12 bases between the germline ends. The CDR3 loop spans 14 amino acids. Germline V gene data show CDR1 as SGHAT and CDR2 as FQNNGV.

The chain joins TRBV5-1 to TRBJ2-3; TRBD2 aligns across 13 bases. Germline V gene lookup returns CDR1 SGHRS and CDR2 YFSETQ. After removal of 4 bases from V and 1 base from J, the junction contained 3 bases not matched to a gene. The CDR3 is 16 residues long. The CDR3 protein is CASSAGLAGGTDTQYF. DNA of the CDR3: TGCGCCAGCAGCGCCGGACTAGCGGGAGGCACAGATACGCAGTATTTT.

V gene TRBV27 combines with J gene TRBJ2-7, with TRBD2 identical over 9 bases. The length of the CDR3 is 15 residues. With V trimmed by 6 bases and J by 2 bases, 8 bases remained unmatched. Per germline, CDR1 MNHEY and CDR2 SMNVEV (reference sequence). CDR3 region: CASSYSGRGPYEQYF. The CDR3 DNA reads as TGTGCCAGCAGCTATAGCGGGAGAGGACCCTACGAGCAGTACTTC.

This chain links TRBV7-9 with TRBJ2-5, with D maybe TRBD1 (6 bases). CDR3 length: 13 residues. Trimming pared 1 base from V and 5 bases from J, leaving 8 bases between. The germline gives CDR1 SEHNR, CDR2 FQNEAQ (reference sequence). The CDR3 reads CASSLDRVETQYF. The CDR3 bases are TGTGCCAGCAGCTTAGACAGGGTTGAGACCCAGTACTTC.

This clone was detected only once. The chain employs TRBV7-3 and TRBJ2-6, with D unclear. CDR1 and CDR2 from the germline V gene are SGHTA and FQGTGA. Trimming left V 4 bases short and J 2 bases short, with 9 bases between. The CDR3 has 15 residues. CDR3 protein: CASSSTFPGANVLTF. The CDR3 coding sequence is TGTGCCAGCAGCTCGACTTTCCCTGGGGCCAACGTCCTGACTTTC.

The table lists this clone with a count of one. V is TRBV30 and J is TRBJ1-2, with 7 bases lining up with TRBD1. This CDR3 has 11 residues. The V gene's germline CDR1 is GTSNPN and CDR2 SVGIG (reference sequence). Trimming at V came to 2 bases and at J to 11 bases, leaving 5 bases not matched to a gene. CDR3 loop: CAWSSSGGYTF. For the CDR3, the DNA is TGTGCCTGGAGTAGTTCAGGGGGTTACACCTTC.